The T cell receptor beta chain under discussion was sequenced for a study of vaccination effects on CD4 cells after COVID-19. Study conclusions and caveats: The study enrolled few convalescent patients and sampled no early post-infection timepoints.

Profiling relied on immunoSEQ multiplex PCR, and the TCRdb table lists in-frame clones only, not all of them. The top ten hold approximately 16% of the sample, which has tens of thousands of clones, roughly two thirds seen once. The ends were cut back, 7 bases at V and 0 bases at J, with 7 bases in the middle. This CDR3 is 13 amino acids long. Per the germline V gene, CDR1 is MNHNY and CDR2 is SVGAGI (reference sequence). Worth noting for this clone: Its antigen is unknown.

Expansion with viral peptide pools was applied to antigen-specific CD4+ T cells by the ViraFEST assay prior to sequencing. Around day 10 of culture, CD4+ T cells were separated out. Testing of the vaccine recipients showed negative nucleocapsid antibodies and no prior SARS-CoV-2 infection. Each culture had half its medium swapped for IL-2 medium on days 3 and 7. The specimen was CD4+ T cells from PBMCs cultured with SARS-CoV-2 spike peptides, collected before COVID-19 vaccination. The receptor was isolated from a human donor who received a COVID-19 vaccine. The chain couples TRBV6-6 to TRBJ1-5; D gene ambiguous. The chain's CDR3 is CASTPNSNQPQHF. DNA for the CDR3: TGTGCCAGCACCCCCAATAGCAATCAGCCCCAGCATTTT.